Listed here are 24 T cell receptor beta chains from one sample, sequenced in a study of T cell responses to AZD1222 COVID-19 vaccine. Assay used: immunoSEQ multiplex PCR; TCRdb lists only in-frame clones, some missing. The table records tens of thousands of clones, roughly nine tenths of them present only once. The sample was peripheral blood, taken on day 0 of AZD1222 vaccination. The receptors derive from an adult in good health.

The genes are TRBV6-1 and TRBJ2-7, with D perhaps TRBD1 (5 bases). Trimming shortened V by 5 bases and J by 4 bases, and 15 bases separated the two germline ends. The CDR3 has 14 residues. The V gene's germline CDR1 is MNHNS and CDR2 SASEGT. CDR3 in DNA: TGTGCCAGCAGTCCCGCTTCAGGGCAATACGAGCAGTACTTC. Amino acids: CASSPASGQYEQYF.

The chain has TRBV7-9 and TRBJ2-7; TRBD1 matches at 8 bases. CDR1 is SEHNR, CDR2 FQNEAQ, per germline (reference sequence). V shed 6 bases, J shed 4 bases, and the junction held 14 bases outside the gene matches. The CDR3 extends over 16 amino acids. CDR3 DNA sequence: TGTGCCAGCAGTCGCGCGCTAGGACAGGGAATTTACGAGCAGTACTTC. Residues: CASSRALGQGIYEQYF.

V and J are TRBV27 and TRBJ1-6; TRBD1 agrees at 8 bases. This CDR3 region has 15 residues. V dropped 4 bases and J dropped 10; count of bases not matched to a gene: 9. The V gene's germline CDR1 is MNHEY and CDR2 SMNVEV (reference sequence). CDR3 bases: TGTGCCAGCAGTTCCCGCGACAGGGGAGAATCACCCCTCCACTTT. Translated, it gives CASSSRDRGESPLHF.

The chain carries TRBV9 and TRBJ2-5, with D perhaps matching TRBD2 (6 bases). Germline-derived CDR1 and CDR2 are SGDLS and YYNGEE. V lost 0 bases to trimming and J lost 1 base, with 13 bases between them. This CDR3 has 16 residues. CDR3 protein: CASSVGGVSFQETQYF. For the CDR3, the DNA is TGTGCCAGCAGCGTAGGGGGGGTGAGCTTCCAAGAGACCCAGTACTTC.

The V and J genes are TRBV5-1 and TRBJ1-5; D call uncertain. This CDR3 has 15 amino acids. The V and J ends lost 3 bases and 0 bases respectively, with 10 bases between them. Looked up from germline, CDR1 is SGHRS and CDR2 is YFSETQ. DNA of the CDR3: TGCGCCAGCAGCTATGGCGGGGATAGCAATCAGCCCCAGCATTTT. Encoded protein: CASSYGGDSNQPQHF.

The chain recombines TRBV3-1 (or the pseudogene TRBV3-2) with TRBJ2-7, with TRBD2 as a possible D gene (6 bases). The CDR3 spans 13 residues. Germline V CDR1 and CDR2: LGHDT, YNNKEL (reference sequence). V lost 4 bases, J lost 1 base, and 8 bases lay in between. DNA for the CDR3: TGTGCCAGCAGCCCCCGGGGGTCCTACGAGCAGTACTTC. Translated: CASSPRGSYEQYF.

The chain is built from TRBV29-1 and TRBJ2-7, with a tentative D call TRBD1 (6 bases). The V and J ends lost 4 bases and 3 bases respectively, with 19 bases between them. The CDR3 covers 15 residues. CDR1 is SQVTM and CDR2 is ANQGSEA in the germline V gene. The CDR3 DNA reads as TGCAGCGTTGTGGATGGGACACGGGGATACTACGAGCAGTACTTC. Translated: CSVVDGTRGYYEQYF.

This chain links TRBV12-3 or TRBV12-4 with TRBJ1-2; D is uncertain. The V end was cut by 2 bases, the J end by 7 bases, with 11 bases between. CDR3 length: 13 residues. The CDR3 spells CASSLMGYSGYTF. The CDR3, as DNA: TGTGCCAGCAGTTTAATGGGTTACAGTGGCTACACCTTC.

This rearrangement joins TRBV28 to TRBJ1-2, with TRBD1 matching 7 bases. The J segment lost 0 bases and the V segment lost 7 bases, leaving 5 bases of the junction unmatched. The length of the CDR3 is 14 residues. CDR1 is MDHEN and CDR2 is SYDVKM in the germline V gene. The chain's CDR3 is CASTRDRSNYGYTF. Here the CDR3 DNA reads TGTGCCAGCACCCGGGACAGATCTAACTATGGCTACACCTTC.

The DNA of the CDR3 is TGTGCCAGCAGCTTAGGTACGGGGGGCTACACCTTC. Translating it yields CASSLGTGGYTF. The chain links TRBV7-2 to TRBJ1-2; D is undetermined. The V gene lost 1 base and the J gene lost 8 bases, with 8 bases spanning the gap. There are 12 residues in the CDR3. Germline values: CDR1 SGHTA, CDR2 FQGNSA.

The genes are TRBV28 and TRBJ2-7; D not certain. This CDR3 spans 12 amino acids. The germline V gene encodes CDR1 MDHEN and CDR2 SYDVKM. V was shortened by 3 bases and J by 3 bases, with 6 bases between the two germline ends. The CDR3 reads CASSLRFYEQYF. CDR3 nucleotides: TGTGCCAGCAGTTTGAGATTCTACGAGCAGTACTTC.

The gene calls are TRBV7-9 and TRBJ1-2; D unclear. CDR1 SEHNR and CDR2 FQNEAQ come from the germline V gene (reference sequence). Trimming removed 0 bases from V and 5 bases from J, with 16 bases in between. The CDR3 loop spans 16 amino acids. CDR3 in amino acids: CASSLAAPVLGYGYTF. The CDR3 DNA follows: TGTGCCAGCAGCTTAGCAGCACCTGTCCTTGGGTATGGCTACACCTTC.

This clone has only a few counts. Other DNA sequences within the sample encode an identical CDR3. The chain recombines TRBV18 with TRBJ1-4; D uncertain. CDR1 KGHSH and CDR2 LQKENI come from the germline V gene. Trimming took off 2 bases at V and 4 bases at J, with 5 bases between the two ends. The CDR3 runs to 13 residues. CDR3 bases: TGTGCCAGCTCACCAGGCCGTAATGAAAAACTGTTTTTT. Residues: CASSPGRNEKLFF.

V is TRBV28 and J is TRBJ1-5; D uncertain. Germline values: CDR1 MDHEN, CDR2 SYDVKM. The CDR3 spans 15 residues. Deletions cut 3 bases from V and 0 bases from J, with 9 bases between. In DNA, the CDR3 is TGTGCCAGCAGTTTCGGAGGGCTTAGCAATCAGCCCCAGCATTTT. Amino acids: CASSFGGLSNQPQHF.

This clone occurred once. The chain links TRBV28 to TRBJ1-1; D perhaps matches TRBD1 (6 bases). Germline V CDR1 and CDR2: MDHEN, SYDVKM. V dropped 1 base and J dropped 10 bases, with 13 bases sitting between them. The CDR3 covers 13 residues. CDR3 protein: CASSLLSGAGAFF. CDR3 coding DNA: TGTGCCAGCAGTTTATTATCGGGGGCGGGAGCTTTCTTT.

J is TRBJ1-3 and V is TRBV5-1, with TRBD1 matching 10 bases. The germline V gene has CDR1 SGHRS and CDR2 YFSETQ. The CDR3 runs 16 residues. After removal of 4 bases from V and 7 bases from J, the junction contained 11 bases not matched to a gene. The chain's CDR3 is CASSLGQGVIRNTIYF. For the CDR3, the DNA is TGCGCCAGCAGCCTCGGACAGGGGGTTATAAGGAACACCATATATTTT. Supplemented by reference TRBV5-1 and TRBJ1-3, the full variable domain reads KAGVTQTPRYLIKTRGQQVTLSCSPISGHRSVSWYQQTPGQGLQFLFEYFSETQRNKGNFPGRFSGRQFSNSRSEMNVSTLELGDSALYLCASSLGQGVIRNTIYFGEGSWLTVV.

The rearrangement links TRBV28 to TRBJ2-7; D unclear. CDR3 length equals 13 residues. Per germline, CDR1 MDHEN and CDR2 SYDVKM. V lost 4 bases to trimming and J lost 2 bases, with 9 bases between them. The CDR3 nucleotides are TGTGCCAGCAGTTCTCCAGTCCCCTACGAGCAGTACTTC. Amino acid sequence: CASSSPVPYEQYF. Combining the CDR3 with reference TRBV28 and TRBJ2-7 gives the whole variable domain DVKVTQSSRYLVKRTGEKVFLECVQDMDHENMFWYRQDPGLGLRLIYFSYDVKMKEKGDIPEGYSVSREKKERFSLILESASTNQTSMYLCASSSPVPYEQYFGPGTRLTVT.

The chain combines TRBV6-5 with TRBJ1-6; D is uncertain. CDR3 length equals 15 residues. The germline V gene encodes CDR1 MNHEY and CDR2 SVGAGI. V gave up 0 bases and J gave up 7 bases, with 10 bases separating them. The CDR3 loop reads CASSYSVGRNSPLHF. The CDR3 nucleotides are TGTGCCAGCAGTTACTCGGTAGGGAGAAATTCACCCCTCCACTTT.

This clone came up a few times. The chain is built from TRBV7-8 and TRBJ2-2; D remains ambiguous. The CDR3 totals 13 residues. Germline V gene lookup returns CDR1 SGHVS and CDR2 FQNEAQ. Trimming took 3 bases from V and 3 from J, leaving 5 bases between them. The CDR3 here is CASSFSHTGELFF. The CDR3 coding sequence is TGTGCCAGCAGCTTTAGTCACACCGGGGAGCTGTTTTTT.

This clone showed up just once. The chain is built from TRBV7-2 and TRBJ2-3; TRBD2 aligns across 11 bases. Trimming removed 4 bases from V and 2 bases from J; junction bases left unmatched: 5. The CDR3 length is 16 residues. Germline loops: CDR1 SGHTA, CDR2 FQGNSA. This CDR3 is CASSSGLAGPTDTQYF. The CDR3 DNA follows: TGTGCCAGCAGCTCCGGACTAGCGGGCCCCACAGATACGCAGTATTTT.

The chain is built from TRBV7-2 and TRBJ2-5; 7 nucleotides agree with TRBD2. Germline V gene lookup returns CDR1 SGHTA and CDR2 FQGNSA. Trimming at V came to 0 bases and at J to 0 bases, leaving 1 base not matched to a gene. There are 15 residues in the CDR3. CDR3 sequence reads: CASSLAGGYQETQYF. The CDR3 region has the DNA TGTGCCAGCAGCTTAGCGGGGGGGTACCAAGAGACCCAGTACTTC. The full variable domain, with the rest looked up from reference TRBV7-2 and TRBJ2-5, is GAGVSQSPSNKVTEKGKDVELRCDPISGHTALYWYRQSLGQGLEFLIYFQGNSAPDKSGLPSDRFSAERTGGSVSTLTIQRTQQEDSAVYLCASSLAGGYQETQYFGPGTRLLVL.

In DNA, the CDR3 is TGTGCCAGCAGCCAGACGTCCGAAACGGGACTGCGATATGGCTACACCTTC. Protein: CASSQTSETGLRYGYTF. The V call is TRBV14, the J call TRBJ1-2, with D tentatively TRBD1 (5 bases). Trimming took off 3 bases at V and 5 bases at J, with 22 bases between the two ends. The germline gives CDR1 SGHDN, CDR2 FVKESK. This CDR3 is built from 17 residues.

The chain couples TRBV27 to TRBJ2-1; 7 bases match TRBD1. V trimming: 4 bases; J trimming: 7 bases; junction bases outside the gene matches: 16. This CDR3 spans 17 amino acids. Germline values: CDR1 MNHEY, CDR2 SMNVEV (reference sequence). DNA for the CDR3: TGTGCCAGCAGTTCAAACCCGACAGGGTCCTATCGGAATGAGCAGTTCTTC. This codes for CASSSNPTGSYRNEQFF.

The V gene is TRBV12-5, the J gene TRBJ1-3, with D uncertain. CDR3 length: 14 amino acids. Trimming removed 3 bases from V and 0 bases from J, with 6 bases in between. The germline gives CDR1 LGHNT, CDR2 FRNRAP. CDR3: CASGLSGSGNTIYF. As DNA, the CDR3 is TGTGCTAGTGGTTTATCGGGCTCTGGAAACACCATATATTTT.